Each of the 9 T cell receptor beta chains below was sequenced from the same sample in a study of Ad26.COV2.S vaccination and SARS-CoV-2 variants. Produced via immunoSEQ multiplex PCR; TCRdb's table is partial and in-frame only. The table records 350,000 to 400,000 clones, 70% to 90% of them present only once. Treatment denoted: roughly 19 received Ad26.COV2.S at low or high dose, single or two shots; roughly five received placebo; per-sample allocation not given. On day 63 after the first injection, vaccine and placebo recipients gave samples. The sample here was peripheral blood, taken in a trial of Ad26.COV2.S vaccine versus placebo. All receptors derive from a person aged 18-60 years who received the Ad26.COV2.S COVID-19 vaccine or a placebo.

The V and J genes are TRBV11-2 and TRBJ2-3, with D tentatively TRBD1 or TRBD2 (5 bases each). Trimming removed 1 base from V and 4 bases from J, with 12 bases in between. Per the germline V gene, CDR1 is SGHAT and CDR2 is FQNNGV. The CDR3 is 15 amino acids. The CDR3: CASSLGRDVADTQYF. The CDR3 DNA is TGTGCCAGCAGCTTAGGCAGGGACGTTGCAGATACGCAGTATTTT.

CDR3: CASSLGQSTKAFF. The CDR3, as DNA: TGTGCCAGCAGCTTGGGACAGTCGACAAAAGCTTTCTTT. The J gene is TRBJ1-1, the V gene TRBV5-8; D is possibly TRBD1 (5 bases). CDR3 length equals 13 residues. Trimming left V 0 bases short and J 9 bases short, with 12 bases between. Germline V gene sequence: CDR1 SGHTS, CDR2 YDEGEE.

This chain connects TRBV7-9 to TRBJ1-3; D gene unclear. CDR1 and CDR2 (germline): SEHNR, FQNEAQ (reference sequence). This CDR3 contains 17 residues. V gave up 4 bases and J gave up 0 bases, with 16 bases separating them. The CDR3 nucleotides read TGTGCCAGCAGCTCCGCCCCGGATCCCTTCTCTGGAAACACCATATATTTT. It encodes CASSSAPDPFSGNTIYF.

CDR3 sequence reads: CASIQTLGGKQFF. The CDR3 DNA follows: TGTGCCAGCATCCAAACTTTGGGGGGGAAGCAGTTCTTC. The chain joins TRBV6-5 to TRBJ2-1; 7 bases fit TRBD2. Germline V gene sequence: CDR1 MNHEY, CDR2 SVGAGI. J gave up 11 bases and V 7 bases, and 11 bases lay outside the gene matches. The CDR3 is made up of 13 amino acids.

The chain couples TRBV10-3 to TRBJ2-1, with 10 bases identical to TRBD2. CDR1 ENHRY and CDR2 SYGVKD come from the germline V gene. The CDR3 sequence is 17 residues long. V was clipped by 7 bases and J by 0 bases; unmatched bases: 9. CDR3 sequence: CAIMGSGGRSSYNEQFF. DNA for the CDR3: TGTGCCATCATGGGTAGCGGGGGGCGGAGCTCCTACAATGAGCAGTTCTTC.

CDR3 sequence (DNA): TGTGCCAGCAGCACAGCAGATACGCAGTATTTT. This encodes CASSTADTQYF. The chain is built from TRBV11-2 and TRBJ2-3; D is undetermined. V gave up 5 bases and J gave up 4 bases, with 4 bases separating them. The germline V gene has CDR1 SGHAT and CDR2 FQNNGV. The CDR3 consists of 11 residues.

This clone was counted between two and nine times. The chain links TRBV5-1 to TRBJ1-2; 9 bases agree with TRBD1. The CDR3 runs to 16 residues. V shed 1 base, J shed 1 base, and the junction held 5 bases outside the gene matches. Germline assignment: CDR1 SGHRS and CDR2 YFSETQ. CDR3: CASSLSRDRVNYGYTF. The CDR3 bases are TGCGCCAGCAGCTTGAGCCGGGACAGGGTTAACTATGGCTACACCTTC.

The chain uses TRBV5-4 and TRBJ1-4, with D unresolved. Germline-derived CDR1 and CDR2 are SGHNT and YYREEE (reference sequence). The CDR3 has 15 residues. Between the trimmed V and J ends, which lost 1 base and 0 bases, there was a span of 7 bases. In DNA form, the CDR3 reads TGTGCCAGCAGCTTGAGAGGGACAACTAATGAAAAACTGTTTTTT. Translating gives CASSLRGTTNEKLFF.

CDR3 in DNA: TGTGCCAGTAGGGATCACGGGGGCTACAATGAGCAGTTCTTC. Translation gives CASRDHGGYNEQFF. The rearrangement joins TRBV19 to TRBJ2-1, with D possibly being TRBD2 (6 bases). The CDR3 is 14 residues long. Germline loops: CDR1 LNHDA, CDR2 SQIVND (reference sequence). V lost 6 bases to trimming and J lost 3 bases, with 12 bases between them.